This record covers a single T cell receptor (beta chain). The target antigen is unknown. The protocol was immunoSEQ multiplex PCR, while the TCRdb copy is restricted to in-frame clones and leaves out a portion. The data hold approximately 420,000 clones, with 80% to 90% observed a single time. Treatment given: some 19 received Ad26.COV2.S at low or high dose, single or two shots; a few received placebo; per-sample allocation not given. Sampling occurred on day 63 after the first vaccine or placebo injection. This CDR3 has 15 amino acids. The V end was cut by 1 base, the J end by 0 bases, with 10 bases between. Germline V gene data show CDR1 as SGHNT and CDR2 as YYREEE (reference sequence). The sample comes from a study of Ad26.COV2.S vaccination and SARS-CoV-2 variants. Findings and limits, study-wide: Total responses of T cells may have been underestimated by the analyses of TCR breadth and depth. Vaccinees reportedly had broad spike-specific CD8+ and CD4+ T cell responses.

Material: peripheral blood, obtained in a trial of Ad26.COV2.S vaccine versus placebo. The TCR originated in a person between 18 and 65 years old who received the Ad26.COV2.S COVID-19 vaccine or a placebo. V is TRBV5-4 and J is TRBJ1-1; unclear D gene. CDR3 DNA: TGTGCCAGCAGCTTGTATGGGGTAATGAACACTGAAGCTTTCTTT. Amino acid sequence: CASSLYGVMNTEAFF.